This T cell receptor (beta chain) came from a study of blood T cell repertoires in COVID-19. As processed by the authors: Amplified reference gene primers provided the basis for estimating nucleated cell counts. TCRdb's copy holds only in-frame clones and misses some; the assay was immunoSEQ multiplex PCR. That table is the source of V, J and clone size, and D and trimming were worked out from the DNA. The sample contains around 200,000 clones, around 83% of which appear only once. Trimming at V came to 2 bases and at J to 3 bases, leaving 4 bases not matched to a gene. CDR1 is MDHEN and CDR2 is SYDVKM in the germline V gene. The CDR3 contains 15 residues.

The chain is built from TRBV28 and TRBJ2-3, with 8 bases that match TRBD2. The origin of this receptor is a woman in her forties or fifties with acute or convalescent COVID-19. Sequenced material: peripheral blood. The CDR3 DNA is TGTGCCAGCAGTTTAGGCGGGAGGTTTACAGATACGCAGTATTTT. Residues: CASSLGGRFTDTQYF.